The clone carrying this T cell receptor (beta chain) was observed a handful of times. Participants reported their clinical history, and cohort assignment relied on those reports. Produced via immunoSEQ multiplex PCR; TCRdb's table is partial and in-frame only. In the table there are under 200,000 clones, roughly 80% of which are singletons. V was cut by 6 bases and J by 2 bases, with 7 bases left in between. The CDR3 has 12 residues. This specimen comes from a study of blood T cell repertoires in COVID-19. In the study overall: T cells, B-cell-depleted T cells, or PBMCs supplied cDNA or gDNA.

The sequenced sample was PBMCs or T cells enriched from blood (not recorded which). V usage is TRBV12-3 or TRBV12-4 and J usage is TRBJ1-1; a possible D gene is TRBD1 (6 bases). The TCR originated in a woman between 40 and 55 years old with acute COVID-19. The CDR3 nucleotides read TGTGCCAGCAGCAGGGGAAACACTGAAGCTTTCTTT. As protein: CASSRGNTEAFF.